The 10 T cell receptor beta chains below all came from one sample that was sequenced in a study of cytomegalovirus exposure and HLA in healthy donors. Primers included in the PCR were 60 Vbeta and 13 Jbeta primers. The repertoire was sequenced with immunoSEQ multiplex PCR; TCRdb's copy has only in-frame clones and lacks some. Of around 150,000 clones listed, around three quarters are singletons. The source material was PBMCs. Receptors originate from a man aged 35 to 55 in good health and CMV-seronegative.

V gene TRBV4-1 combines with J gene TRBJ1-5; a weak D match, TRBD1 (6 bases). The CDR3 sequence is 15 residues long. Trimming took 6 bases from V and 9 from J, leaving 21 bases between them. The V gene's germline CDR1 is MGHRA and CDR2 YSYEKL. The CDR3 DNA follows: TGCGCCAGCAGACTACTGGGCAGGGGCATGGGGCCCCAGCATTTT. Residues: CASRLLGRGMGPQHF.

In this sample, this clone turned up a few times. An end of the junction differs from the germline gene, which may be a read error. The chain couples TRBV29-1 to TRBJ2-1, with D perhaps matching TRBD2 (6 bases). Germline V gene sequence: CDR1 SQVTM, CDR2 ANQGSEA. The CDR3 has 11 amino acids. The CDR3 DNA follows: TGCAGCGTTGAAGGACTAGAACATAGGCTCTTC. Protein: CSVEGLEHRLF.

The CDR3 DNA follows: TGTGCCAGTAGTATCAGCCACAGGGACTATGGCTACACCTTC. Encoded protein: CASSISHRDYGYTF. V usage is TRBV19 and J usage is TRBJ1-2; weak D call: TRBD1 (6 bases). CDR1 and CDR2 from the germline V gene are LNHDA and SQIVND (reference sequence). Trimming cost V 3 bases and J 3 bases, with 11 bases left between them. The CDR3 sequence is 14 residues long.

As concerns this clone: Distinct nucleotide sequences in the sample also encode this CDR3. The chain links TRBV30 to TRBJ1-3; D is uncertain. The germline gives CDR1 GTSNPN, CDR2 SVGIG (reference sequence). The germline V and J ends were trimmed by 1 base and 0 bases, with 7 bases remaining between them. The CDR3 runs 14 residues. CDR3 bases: TGTGCCTGGAGTGAGCGTTACTCTGGAAACACCATATATTTT. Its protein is CAWSERYSGNTIYF.

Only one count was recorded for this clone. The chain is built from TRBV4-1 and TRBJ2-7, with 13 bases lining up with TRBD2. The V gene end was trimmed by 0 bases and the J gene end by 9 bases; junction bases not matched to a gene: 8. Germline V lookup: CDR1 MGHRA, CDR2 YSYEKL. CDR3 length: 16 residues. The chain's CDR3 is CASSQDRGTSGIGQYF. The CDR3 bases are TGCGCCAGCAGCCAAGATCGAGGGACTAGCGGGATAGGGCAGTACTTC.

This CDR3 is CASSLEASGGGEQYF. The DNA of the CDR3 is TGTGCCAGCAGCTTAGAGGCTAGCGGGGGGGGTGAGCAGTACTTC. The chain links TRBV7-6 to TRBJ2-7; 12 positions match TRBD2. From germline, CDR1 is SGHVS and CDR2 FNYEAQ. Unmatched junction bases numbered 5, after V lost 1 base and J lost 7 bases. The CDR3 spans 15 residues.

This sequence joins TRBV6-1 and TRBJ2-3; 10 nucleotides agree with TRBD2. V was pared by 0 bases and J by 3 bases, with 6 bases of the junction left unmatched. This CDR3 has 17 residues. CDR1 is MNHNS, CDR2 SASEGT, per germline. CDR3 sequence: CASSEASSGGATDTQYF. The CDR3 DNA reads TGTGCCAGCAGTGAAGCGTCTAGCGGGGGAGCTACAGATACGCAGTATTTT.

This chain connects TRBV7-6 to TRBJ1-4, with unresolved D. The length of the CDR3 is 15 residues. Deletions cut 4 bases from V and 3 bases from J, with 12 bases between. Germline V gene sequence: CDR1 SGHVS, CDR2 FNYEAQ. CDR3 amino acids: CASSSRRGANEKLFF. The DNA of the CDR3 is TGTGCCAGCAGCTCCCGTCGGGGAGCTAATGAAAAACTGTTTTTT.

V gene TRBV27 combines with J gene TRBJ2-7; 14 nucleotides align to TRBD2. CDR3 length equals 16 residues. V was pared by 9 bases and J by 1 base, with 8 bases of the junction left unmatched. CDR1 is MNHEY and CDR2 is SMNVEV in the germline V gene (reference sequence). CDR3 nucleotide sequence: TGTGCCAGTAACCCGGGACTAGCGGGAGTATCCTACGAGCAGTACTTC. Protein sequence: CASNPGLAGVSYEQYF.

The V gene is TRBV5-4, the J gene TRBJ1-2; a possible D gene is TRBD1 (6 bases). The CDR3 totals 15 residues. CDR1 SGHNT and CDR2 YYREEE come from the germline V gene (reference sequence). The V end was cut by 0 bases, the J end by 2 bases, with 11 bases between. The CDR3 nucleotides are TGTGCCAGCAGCTTGGACGGGGGGCTCAACTATGGCTACACCTTC. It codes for CASSLDGGLNYGYTF.